These 14 T cell receptor beta chains originate from one sample sequenced in a study of lymphopenia after photon versus proton radiotherapy. Sequenced by immunoSEQ multiplex PCR; TCRdb stores in-frame clones only, minus some. The sample has some 33,000 clones, about 90% seen once. The source material was peripheral blood, sampled from a patient treated with photon-based radiotherapy. These receptors were obtained from a woman aged 45-65 years with pancreatic cancer.

The rearrangement uses TRBV5-4 and TRBJ2-1; 11 bases are shared with TRBD2. From germline, CDR1 is SGHNT and CDR2 YYREEE (reference sequence). The V and J ends lost 1 base and 0 bases, in that order; junction bases with no gene match: 0. This CDR3 is built from 16 residues. CDR3 protein: CASSLLAGGSYNEQFF. The CDR3 DNA is TGTGCCAGCAGCTTGCTAGCGGGGGGCTCCTACAATGAGCAGTTCTTC.

The chain has TRBV19 and TRBJ2-5, with D tentatively TRBD2 (5 bases). Trimming stripped 4 bases from V and 5 bases from J, with 17 bases between. This CDR3 is built from 15 residues. Germline-derived CDR1 and CDR2 are LNHDA and SQIVND (reference sequence). CDR3 amino acids: CASSSRDFRGETQYF. DNA of the CDR3: TGTGCCAGTAGTAGCCGGGATTTCAGAGGGGAGACCCAGTACTTC.

The V and J genes are TRBV10-1 and TRBJ2-2; TRBD2 is a possible D gene (6 bases). The CDR3 has 16 amino acids. Germline assignment: CDR1 WNHNN and CDR2 SYGVQD (reference sequence). V was trimmed by 4 bases and J by 4 bases, leaving 16 bases between them. The CDR3, as DNA: TGCGCCAGCAGTGGAGTAACGGGAGCAACCACCGGGGAGCTGTTTTTT. Translating gives CASSGVTGATTGELFF.

This chain connects TRBV5-6 to TRBJ2-5; 7 positions agree with TRBD1. V trimming: 3 bases; J trimming: 4 bases; junction bases outside the gene matches: 15. The CDR3 is 17 amino acids. Germline V CDR1 and CDR2: SGHDT, YYEEEE. CDR3 sequence (DNA): TGTGCCAGCAGCTCATGGGACAGTCCCCGGGTCCCAGAGACCCAGTACTTC. This sequence encodes CASSSWDSPRVPETQYF.

There are a few counts of this clone. V gene TRBV6-1 combines with J gene TRBJ2-7; D is unresolved. The germline gives CDR1 MNHNS, CDR2 SASEGT. V gave up 1 base and J gave up 3 bases, with 7 bases separating them. The CDR3 spans 13 residues. CDR3 region: CASSEGYFYEQYF. DNA for the CDR3: TGTGCCAGCAGTGAAGGGTACTTCTACGAGCAGTACTTC.

The genes are TRBV18 and TRBJ1-4; D is ambiguous. Looked up from germline, CDR1 is KGHSH and CDR2 is LQKENI. V was shortened by 2 bases and J by 7 bases, with 8 bases between the two germline ends. This CDR3 contains 13 residues. The CDR3 here is CASSPGVGEKLFF. The CDR3 DNA reads as TGTGCCAGCTCACCAGGGGTTGGTGAAAAACTGTTTTTT.

The rearrangement joins TRBV14 to TRBJ2-1; TRBD2 agrees at 12 bases. The CDR3 contains 17 residues. Germline V gene sequence: CDR1 SGHDN, CDR2 FVKESK. V lost 1 base to trimming and J lost 9 bases; unmatched junction nucleotides: 10. In DNA, the CDR3 is TGTGCCAGCAGCCAAGGAGCTAGCGGGAGGGCCGGGGGTGAGCAGTTCTTC. Protein: CASSQGASGRAGGEQFF.

The chain joins TRBV18 to TRBJ1-5; no reliable D call. This CDR3 region has 15 residues. Trimming took 6 bases from V and 7 from J, leaving 19 bases between them. CDR1 is KGHSH and CDR2 is LQKENI in the germline V gene. CDR3 nucleotides: TGTGCCAGCTCCATGGATCAGACGGTCGGCCAGCCCCAGCATTTT. Encoded protein: CASSMDQTVGQPQHF.

V usage is TRBV2 and J usage is TRBJ1-4; 11 nucleotides line up with TRBD1. V lost 5 bases, J lost 7 bases, and 3 bases stayed unmatched. The germline gives CDR1 SNHLY, CDR2 FYNNEI. The CDR3 covers 14 residues. The CDR3 nucleotides are TGTGCCAGCAGTCGGACAGGGGGCCTTGAAAAACTGTTTTTT. Protein: CASSRTGGLEKLFF.

The genes are TRBV4-1 and TRBJ2-4; 9 bases map to TRBD2. CDR1 is MGHRA and CDR2 is YSYEKL in the germline V gene. V gave up 11 bases and J gave up 0 bases; unmatched junction bases: 14. The CDR3 is made up of 17 amino acids. The CDR3 reads CAAGVAGVLEAKNIQYF. The CDR3 nucleotides are TGCGCCGCCGGGGTAGCGGGAGTTCTAGAAGCCAAAAACATTCAGTACTTC.

The CDR3: CASSQSLWTVYGYTF. Written as DNA, the CDR3 is TGCGCCAGCAGCCAATCCTTGTGGACAGTCTATGGCTACACCTTC. This chain uses TRBV4-3 with TRBJ1-2; D may be TRBD1 (6 bases). The CDR3 is made up of 15 amino acids. Germline-derived CDR1 and CDR2 are LGHNA and YSLEER. Trimming removed 2 bases at V and 4 bases at J, with 14 bases between.

The chain combines TRBV7-9 with TRBJ1-1; 9 bases are shared with TRBD1. There are 16 residues in the CDR3. V shed 1 base and J 6 bases; nucleotides not matched to a gene: 9. Germline V gives CDR1 SEHNR, CDR2 FQNEAQ (reference sequence). This CDR3 reads CASSLVTGGQVSEAFF. CDR3 bases: TGTGCCAGCAGCTTAGTAACAGGGGGCCAAGTGTCTGAAGCTTTCTTT.

The V gene is TRBV30, the J gene TRBJ2-7; 13 positions match TRBD2. Germline lookup yields CDR1 GTSNPN and CDR2 SVGIG (reference sequence). Trimming removed 0 bases from V and 3 bases from J; junction bases left unmatched: 5. This CDR3 comprises 16 residues. The CDR3 coding sequence is TGTGCCTGGAGTGTACTGGGGACTAGCGGGATCTACGAGCAGTACTTC. It is translated as CAWSVLGTSGIYEQYF.

This clone occurred once. This chain joins TRBV28 and TRBJ2-7; no clear D gene. The CDR3 has 13 amino acids. Per germline, CDR1 MDHEN and CDR2 SYDVKM. Trimming stripped 5 bases from V and 2 bases from J, with 10 bases between. Here the CDR3 reads CASSGPPTYEQYF. CDR3 sequence (DNA): TGTGCCAGCAGTGGCCCCCCGACCTACGAGCAGTACTTC.